This entry features one T cell receptor (beta chain) sequence. Its antigen is still unknown. Primers: 60 Vbeta forward and 13 Jbeta reverse. The table came from immunoSEQ multiplex PCR; TCRdb's copy has only in-frame clones and leaves some out. This sample's table has roughly 31,000 clones. Each donor was nominally healthy when sampled (though unrecorded immune exposures were likely). This entry belongs to a study of cytomegalovirus exposure and HLA in healthy donors. CDR3 length: 11 residues. The junction had 4 bases not matched to a gene; V was cut back by 9 bases and J by 11 bases. The germline gives CDR1 MNHNS, CDR2 SASEGT. General study points: A later analysis found common viral pathogens apparently linked to several of the most significant clusters. TRBV6-2, TRBV6-3 and some other V segments were unresolvable in 87-base-pair reads. Accurate HLA-A and HLA-B prediction from TCR beta sequences was reported for most subjects.

Sequencing was performed on PBMCs. This clonotype was sampled from a man aged 30 to 45 in good health and CMV-seronegative. This chain joins TRBV6-1 and TRBJ1-1, with 12 bases fitting TRBD1. This CDR3 reads CASGDRGPAFF. Written as DNA, the CDR3 is TGTGCCAGTGGGGACAGGGGGCCGGCTTTCTTT.